Below, 29 T cell receptor beta chains from the same sample are listed, as sequenced in a study of vaccination and CD4 T cells after COVID-19. Described treatment: roughly 11-day PBMC culture with coronavirus spike peptide pools or control peptides (ViraFEST assay). With the Oncomine TCR Beta short-read assay, DNA from cultured CD4+ T cells was sequenced. TCRdb independently ran MiXCR on the PCR reads; one entry per CDR3 protein. The table lists thousands of distinct CDR3 sequences, about 21% of them singletons. Their antigen targets remain unknown. The sequenced sample consisted of CD4+ T cells from blood, cultured in vitro. The receptors here all came from a human donor who had recovered from COVID-19.

This clonotype was seen more than once but under ten times. V and J are TRBV19 and TRBJ2-5; D remains unclear. The CDR3 runs to 12 residues. Germline V CDR1 and CDR2: LNHDA, SQIVND (reference sequence). Trimming shortened V by 3 bases and J by 4 bases, and 6 bases separated the two germline ends. The CDR3 DNA is TGTGCCAGTAGTATTGAAGGAGAGACCCAGTACTTC. Its protein product is CASSIEGETQYF.

The rearrangement links TRBV20-1 to TRBJ1-6; 8 bases line up with TRBD1. This CDR3 region has 15 residues. Germline CDR1 DFQATT, CDR2 SNEGSKA (reference sequence). The J segment lost 7 bases and the V segment lost 0 bases, leaving 5 bases of the junction unmatched. CDR3 nucleotide sequence: TGCAGTGCTAGAGAAGGACAGGGCGTCAATTCACCCCTCCACTTT. Its protein product is CSAREGQGVNSPLHF.

The rearrangement links TRBV12-3 or TRBV12-4 to TRBJ1-5; 10 bases line up with TRBD1. The CDR3 spans 16 residues. V gave up 3 bases and J gave up 4 bases; unmatched junction bases: 6. The CDR3 spells CASSFIGTGANQPQHF. The CDR3 bases are TGTGCCAGCAGTTTTATTGGGACAGGGGCGAATCAGCCCCAGCATTTT.

This clonotype was detected only a few times. The gene calls are TRBV6-5 and TRBJ1-1, with a weak D call TRBD1 (5 bases). Germline CDR1 reads MNHEY; CDR2 reads SVGAGI. The CDR3 has 12 amino acids. The V and J ends lost 2 bases and 5 bases respectively, with 6 bases between them. The CDR3 bases are TGTGCCAGCAGTTACGCAGGGACTGAAGCTTTCTTT. The encoded protein is CASSYAGTEAFF.

The genes are TRBV2 and TRBJ1-1; 8 bases map to TRBD1. Germline assignment: CDR1 SNHLY and CDR2 FYNNEI. Trimming cost V 7 bases and J 3 bases; bases outside gene matches: 4. This CDR3 region has 13 residues. CDR3 residues: CASTGQGYTEAFF. Written as DNA, the CDR3 is TGTGCCAGCACTGGACAGGGTTACACTGAAGCTTTCTTT.

Sample share makes this clonotype medium-sized. The rearrangement links TRBV6-1 to TRBJ1-2; 8 positions match TRBD1. V lost 2 bases and J lost 7; bases outside the gene matches: 6. Germline CDR1 is MNHNS and CDR2 is SASEGT. The CDR3 is 14 residues long. CDR3 amino acids: CASSEWTGSIGYTF. The CDR3 DNA sequence: TGTGCCAGCAGTGAATGGACAGGGTCGATTGGCTACACCTTC.

This clonotype has a handful of counts. The chain combines TRBV10-3 with TRBJ2-1, with D hard to call. The germline CDR1 and CDR2 sequences are ENHRY and SYGVKD. With 7 bases removed from V and 7 bases from J, the gap between germline ends came to 20 bases. The length of the CDR3 is 15 residues. The CDR3 is CAITAMDGLRNEQFF. CDR3 in DNA: TGTGCCATCACAGCAATGGACGGGTTGAGAAATGAGCAGTTCTTC.

Written as DNA, the CDR3 is TGTGCCAGCACACCCAGCAGGGGGAACACTGAAGCTTTCTTT. Translating gives CASTPSRGNTEAFF. The chain is built from TRBV12-3 or TRBV12-4 and TRBJ1-1; maybe TRBD1 (6 bases). This CDR3 region has 14 residues. Trimming cost V 7 bases and J 1 base, with 13 bases left between them.

This chain uses TRBV5-4 with TRBJ2-5; TRBD1 is a possible D gene (5 bases). CDR1 is SGHNT, CDR2 YYREEE, per germline (reference sequence). The germline V and J ends were trimmed by 1 base and 5 bases, with 9 bases remaining between them. The CDR3 contains 13 residues. The CDR3 coding sequence is TGTGCCAGCAGCTTGATACCAGGGGAGACCCAGTACTTC. As protein: CASSLIPGETQYF. Based on the CDR3 plus reference TRBV5-4 and TRBJ2-5, the full variable domain is ETGVTQSPTHLIKTRGQQVTLRCSSQSGHNTVSWYQQALGQGPQFIFQYYREEENGRGNFPPRFSGLQFPNYSSELNVNALELDDSALYLCASSLIPGETQYFGPGTRLLVL.

Note on this clonotype: The CDR3 does not end in the conserved phenylalanine or tryptophan, so this is likely a read error. The V call is TRBV20-1, the J call TRBJ1-2, with D possibly matching TRBD1 (5 bases). This CDR3 is 14 amino acids long. Germline CDR1 is DFQATT and CDR2 is SNEGSKA (reference sequence). Trimming shortened V by 1 base and J by 4 bases, and 13 bases separated the two germline ends. The CDR3 sequence is CSARVLVQAYGYTS. CDR3 nucleotide sequence: TGCAGTGCTAGAGTACTAGTACAGGCCTATGGCTACACCTCC.

This clonotype showed up just a few times. The chain combines TRBV7-2 with TRBJ1-2; TRBD1 matches at 7 bases. Germline V gene lookup returns CDR1 SGHTA and CDR2 FQGNSA. The CDR3 runs 15 residues. The ends lost 1 base at V and 0 bases at J; junction bases unmatched: 2. The CDR3 spells CASSLGDSANYGYTF. The DNA of the CDR3 is TGTGCCAGCAGCTTAGGGGACAGCGCTAACTATGGCTACACCTTC.

This clonotype ranks as medium-sized. The chain joins TRBV20-1 to TRBJ1-1; no reliable D call. This CDR3 region has 11 residues. Trimming took off 5 bases at V and 0 bases at J, with 4 bases between the two ends. The germline V gene encodes CDR1 DFQATT and CDR2 SNEGSKA (reference sequence). CDR3 nucleotide sequence: TGCAGTGCTCAAGTGAACACTGAAGCTTTCTTT. Encoded protein: CSAQVNTEAFF.

By its share, this clonotype is medium-sized (0.01 to 0.1%). The chain is built from TRBV18 and TRBJ2-2, with 8 bases identical to TRBD1. Germline CDR1 is KGHSH and CDR2 is LQKENI. The CDR3 length is 16 residues. J lost 1 base, V lost 3 bases, and 4 bases had no gene match. The CDR3 loop reads CASSPQGAKNTGELFF. For the CDR3, the DNA is TGTGCCAGCTCACCGCAGGGGGCTAAGAACACCGGGGAGCTGTTTTTT.

The chain uses TRBV14 and TRBJ1-6; D is uncertain. Germline assignment: CDR1 SGHDN and CDR2 FVKESK. V was shortened by 1 base and J by 7 bases, with 11 bases between the two germline ends. There are 15 residues in the CDR3. The CDR3 here is CASSQVLGWNSPLHF. As DNA, the CDR3 is TGTGCCAGCAGCCAAGTATTAGGTTGGAATTCACCCCTCCACTTT. Using reference TRBV14 and TRBJ1-6 for the parts outside the CDR3, the full variable domain is EAGVTQFPSHSVIEKGQTVTLRCDPISGHDNLYWYRRVMGKEIKFLLHFVKESKQDESGMPNNRFLAERTGGTYSTLKVQPAELEDSGVYFCASSQVLGWNSPLHFGNGTRLTVT.

V and J are TRBV7-6 and TRBJ2-5, with D uncertain. The CDR3 is made up of 11 amino acids. V lost 4 bases and J 1 base, leaving 1 base between the germline ends. The germline V gene has CDR1 SGHVS and CDR2 FNYEAQ. Here the CDR3 DNA reads TGTGCCAGCAGCTCCCAAGAGACCCAGTACTTC. This translates into CASSSQETQYF.

The V and J genes are TRBV20-1 and TRBJ1-5; D possibly corresponds to TRBD1 (5 bases). CDR1 and CDR2 (germline): DFQATT, SNEGSKA (reference sequence). The CDR3 consists of 13 residues. V was clipped by 6 bases and J by 7 bases, with 16 bases between them. The CDR3 bases are TGCAGTGCAGGAGGGGACCCTAACCAGCCCCAGCATTTT. Its translation is CSAGGDPNQPQHF.

The V call is TRBV20-1, the J call TRBJ1-2, with D possibly matching TRBD1 (5 bases). Germline loops: CDR1 DFQATT, CDR2 SNEGSKA (reference sequence). The CDR3 is 12 residues long. V shed 4 bases and J shed 5 bases, with 11 bases lying between them. For the CDR3, the DNA is TGCAGTGCTACAGGACGGGGGTATGGCTACACCTTC. It translates to CSATGRGYGYTF.

This clonotype has more than one count but fewer than ten. This chain connects TRBV2 to TRBJ1-5, with TRBD1 as a possible D gene (6 bases). The CDR3 totals 15 residues. CDR1 is SNHLY, CDR2 FYNNEI, per germline. V was shortened by 2 bases and J by 4 bases, with 12 bases between the two germline ends. The CDR3 sequence: CASSELGGRNQPQHF. For the CDR3, the DNA is TGTGCCAGCAGTGAATTAGGGGGTAGGAATCAGCCCCAGCATTTT.

This clonotype was recorded a few times. The CDR3 DNA follows: TGTGCCAGCAGTAGATTACAGGGTACTGGAAACACCATATATTTT. Translation: CASSRLQGTGNTIYF. The chain couples TRBV6-1 to TRBJ1-3; possible D gene TRBD1, 6 bases. Trimming pared 5 bases from V and 2 bases from J, leaving 13 bases between. The CDR3 is 15 amino acids. Looked up from germline, CDR1 is MNHNS and CDR2 is SASEGT.

This clonotype has only a few counts. The chain joins TRBV12-3 or TRBV12-4 to TRBJ2-1; TRBD2 might be the D (5 bases). V lost 0 bases to trimming and J lost 0 bases, with 9 bases between them. The CDR3 runs to 16 residues. CDR3 loop: CASSLARRSSYNEQFF. The CDR3 DNA sequence: TGTGCCAGCAGTTTAGCGCGGAGGAGCTCCTACAATGAGCAGTTCTTC.

This clonotype was observed a handful of times. This chain links TRBV20-1 with TRBJ2-3; 8 bases are shared with TRBD1. Germline values: CDR1 DFQATT, CDR2 SNEGSKA (reference sequence). The CDR3 spans 14 residues. Trimming took 6 bases from V and 4 from J; bases not matched to a gene: 9. CDR3: CSARQGKVSDTQYF. DNA for the CDR3: TGCAGTGCCAGACAGGGGAAAGTTTCAGATACGCAGTATTTT.

The V call is TRBV19, the J call TRBJ2-7; TRBD1 matches at 8 bases. In germline, CDR1 is LNHDA, CDR2 SQIVND (reference sequence). This CDR3 is 14 amino acids long. V lost 2 bases, J lost 4 bases, and 4 bases stayed unmatched. CDR3: CASSIRQGAYEQYF. The CDR3 nucleotides are TGTGCCAGTAGTATAAGGCAGGGGGCTTACGAGCAGTACTTC.

This clonotype appeared a few times. The genes are TRBV30 and TRBJ1-1; D is possibly TRBD1 (6 bases). This CDR3 spans 12 amino acids. Germline CDR1 reads GTSNPN; CDR2 reads SVGIG (reference sequence). V lost 2 bases and J lost 5, with 9 bases in between. The CDR3 loop is CAWSQGWTEAFF. The CDR3 bases are TGTGCCTGGAGTCAGGGGTGGACTGAAGCTTTCTTT.

V and J are TRBV30 and TRBJ1-2, with 7 bases aligning to TRBD1. The CDR3 runs 12 residues. The ends lost 7 bases at V and 8 bases at J; junction bases unmatched: 10. Germline V gene lookup returns CDR1 GTSNPN and CDR2 SVGIG (reference sequence). CDR3 sequence (DNA): TGTGCCTTCCGGGACAGTTCGGAGGGCTACACCTTC. Protein sequence: CAFRDSSEGYTF. Together with reference TRBV30 and TRBJ1-2, the CDR3 gives the full variable domain: SQTIHQWPATLVQPVGSPLSLECTVEGTSNPNLYWYRQAAGRGLQLLFYSVGIGQISSEVPQNLSASRPQDRQFILSSKKLLLSDSGFYLCAFRDSSEGYTFGSGTRLTVV.

The J gene is TRBJ2-2, the V gene TRBV5-4; D gene ambiguous. The V end was cut by 0 bases, the J end by 7 bases, with 7 bases between. Per the germline V gene, CDR1 is SGHNT and CDR2 is YYREEE (reference sequence). The CDR3 covers 13 residues. As DNA, the CDR3 is TGTGCCAGCAGCTTGGTGAAGGGCGGGGAGCTGTTTTTT. It translates to CASSLVKGGELFF.

This clonotype is judged large (0.1 to 1%). J is TRBJ1-6 and V is TRBV6-1, with D perhaps TRBD1 (5 bases). This CDR3 is built from 13 residues. With 11 bases removed from V and 10 bases from J, the gap between germline ends came to 18 bases. CDR1 is MNHNS and CDR2 is SASEGT in the germline V gene. CDR3 sequence (DNA): TGTGCCGCCGGGGCAGGGTGGCGCTCACCCCTCCACTTT. Translation: CAAGAGWRSPLHF.

In this sample, this clonotype is medium-sized (0.01 to 0.1%). The chain uses TRBV7-8 and TRBJ1-1, with TRBD1 matching over 7 bases. This CDR3 has 14 amino acids. Per germline, CDR1 SGHVS and CDR2 FQNEAQ. J was trimmed by 2 bases and V by 1 base; bases with no gene match: 1. The CDR3 nucleotides read TGTGCCAGCAGCTTAGGACAGGGCAACACTGAAGCTTTCTTT. Protein sequence: CASSLGQGNTEAFF.

This clonotype has just a few counts. CDR3 residues: CASSYFGTEETQYF. In DNA form, the CDR3 reads TGTGCCAGCAGTTATTTCGGGACGGAAGAGACCCAGTACTTC. V and J are TRBV5-4 and TRBJ2-5; D tentatively fits TRBD1 or TRBD2 (5 bases each). This CDR3 has 14 residues. Germline CDR1 SGHNT, CDR2 YYREEE (reference sequence). V lost 5 bases and J lost 3, with 14 bases in between.

The chain combines TRBV20-1 with TRBJ2-1, with D hard to call. V was cut by 7 bases and J by 6 bases, with 7 bases left in between. The germline V gene encodes CDR1 DFQATT and CDR2 SNEGSKA (reference sequence). The CDR3 totals 10 residues. The CDR3: CSVLGNEQFF. CDR3 DNA sequence: TGCAGTGTTTTGGGCAATGAGCAGTTCTTC.